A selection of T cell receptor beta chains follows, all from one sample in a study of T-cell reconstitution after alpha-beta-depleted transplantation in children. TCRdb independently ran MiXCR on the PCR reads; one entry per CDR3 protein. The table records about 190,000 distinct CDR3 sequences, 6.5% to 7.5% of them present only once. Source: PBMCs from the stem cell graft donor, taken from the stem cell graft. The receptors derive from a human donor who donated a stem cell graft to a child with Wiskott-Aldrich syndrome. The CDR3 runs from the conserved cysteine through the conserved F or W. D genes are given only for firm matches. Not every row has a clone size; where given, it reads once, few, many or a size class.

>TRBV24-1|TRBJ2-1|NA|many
CATSESQGDEQFF
TGTGCCACCAGTGAATCACAGGGAGATGAGCAGTTCTTC
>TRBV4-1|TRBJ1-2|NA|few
CASSQADSRASYSYGYTF
TGCGCCAGCAGCCAAGCCGACAGCCGCGCCTCTTACAGTTATGGCTACACCTTC
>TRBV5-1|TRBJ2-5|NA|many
CASSLEYRQETQYF
TGCGCCAGCAGCTTGGAATATCGCCAAGAGACCCAGTACTTC
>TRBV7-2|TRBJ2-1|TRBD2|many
CASSLAAGTNYNEQFF
TGTGCCAGCAGCTTAGCAGCCGGGACTAACTACAATGAGCAGTTCTTC
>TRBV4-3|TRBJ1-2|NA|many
CASSQDFTNYGYTF
TGCGCCAGCAGCCAAGACTTTACTAACTATGGCTACACCTTC
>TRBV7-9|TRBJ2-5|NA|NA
CASSFRSSQETQYF
TGTGCCAGCAGCTTCAGAAGTTCCCAAGAGACCCAGTACTTC
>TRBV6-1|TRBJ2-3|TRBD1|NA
CASTPDRGTDTQYF
TGTGCCAGCACACCGGACAGGGGCACAGATACGCAGTATTTT
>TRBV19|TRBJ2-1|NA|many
CASSIPRGAGNNEQFF
TGTGCCAGTAGTATACCCCGGGGGGCAGGTAACAATGAGCAGTTCTTC
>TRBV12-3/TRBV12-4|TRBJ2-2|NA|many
CASSLGAPSNTGELFF
TGTGCCAGCAGTTTGGGAGCGCCCTCGAACACCGGGGAGCTGTTTTTT
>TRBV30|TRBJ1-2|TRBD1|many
CAWPRQGYGYTF
TGTGCCTGGCCCCGACAGGGCTATGGCTACACCTTC
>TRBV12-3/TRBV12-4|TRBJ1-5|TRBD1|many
CASSRQGMKQPQHF
TGTGCCAGCAGTCGACAGGGGATGAAACAGCCCCAGCATTTT
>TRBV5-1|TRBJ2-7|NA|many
CASRIGSMGEQYF
TGCGCCAGCAGAATTGGGTCTATGGGCGAGCAGTACTTC
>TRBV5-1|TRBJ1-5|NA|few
CASTRQVSNQPQHF
TGCGCCAGCACTCGACAGGTTAGCAATCAGCCCCAGCATTTT
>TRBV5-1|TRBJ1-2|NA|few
CASSLTQGPEDGYTF
TGCGCCAGCAGCTTGACACAAGGACCCGAGGATGGCTACACCTTC
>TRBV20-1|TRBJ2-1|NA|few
CSARASQGSSYNEQFF
TGCAGTGCTAGAGCCAGTCAAGGGAGTTCCTACAATGAGCAGTTCTTC